These 8 T cell receptor beta chains were sequenced from one sample in a study of neoadjuvant anti-PD-1 for oral cavity cancer (dated by TCRdb to the early 2020s). The time point label here, explained by the study, means: before neoadjuvant nivolumab. Library method: the immunoSEQ multiplex PCR assay. This immuneACCESS table, as held by TCRdb, lists in-frame sequences with V and J called but not all clones. Of the missing ones, under half trace to an unresolved V gene in checked studies; the others have no known cause. The sample includes about 14,000 clones, with about 70% observed a single time. The top ten constitute roughly 3% of the sample. This material consisted of PBMCs, taken before nivolumab (anti-PD-1) treatment. These receptors came from a person aged 35-79 years with oral cavity squamous cell carcinoma.

The genes are TRBV5-6 and TRBJ2-7; 10 bases line up with TRBD2. CDR3 length equals 13 residues. V gave up 7 bases and J gave up 6 bases; unmatched junction bases: 7. Germline CDR1 SGHDT, CDR2 YYEEEE. CDR3 in DNA: TGTGCCAGCGTAGCGGGGGGCCTGGGCGAGCAGTACTTC. It codes for CASVAGGLGEQYF.

V is TRBV27 and J is TRBJ2-2; 10 positions match TRBD1. Germline V gene data show CDR1 as MNHEY and CDR2 as SMNVEV (reference sequence). The trim removed 5 bases at V and 6 bases at J, leaving 9 bases unmatched. CDR3 length: 16 amino acids. CDR3 amino acids: CASSAGGQGMPGELFF. For the CDR3, the DNA is TGTGCCAGCAGTGCGGGGGGACAGGGGATGCCCGGGGAGCTGTTTTTT.

There are a few counts of this clone. CDR3 protein: CASGTYQPQHF. CDR3 DNA sequence: TGTGCCAGTGGGACCTATCAGCCCCAGCATTTT. The V call is TRBV19, the J call TRBJ1-5, with D possibly matching TRBD1 (5 bases). The CDR3 covers 11 residues. Per germline, CDR1 LNHDA and CDR2 SQIVND (reference sequence). V was pared by 8 bases and J by 5 bases, with 7 bases between.

The chain joins TRBV9 to TRBJ2-1; D unresolved. Germline V gene data show CDR1 as SGDLS and CDR2 as YYNGEE. The CDR3 is 14 residues long. Trimming stripped 0 bases from V and 3 bases from J, with 7 bases between. The DNA of the CDR3 is TGTGCCAGCAGCGTAGATGGTAACTACAATGAGCAGTTCTTC. Translation: CASSVDGNYNEQFF.

The chain couples TRBV7-2 to TRBJ1-5; unclear D gene. V dropped 5 bases and J dropped 0 bases, with 8 bases sitting between them. Germline assignment: CDR1 SGHTA and CDR2 FQGNSA. The CDR3 extends over 14 amino acids. The CDR3 DNA sequence: TGTGCCAGCAGCACCACTTATAGCAATCAGCCCCAGCATTTT. The encoded protein is CASSTTYSNQPQHF.

The V gene is TRBV11-2, the J gene TRBJ2-1, with a weak D call TRBD1 (5 bases). The CDR3 length is 16 residues. CDR1 is SGHAT, CDR2 FQNNGV, per germline. The germline V and J ends were trimmed by 6 bases and 2 bases, with 17 bases remaining between them. The CDR3 here is CASRGRGRGAYNEQFF. The CDR3 DNA reads TGTGCCAGCAGGGGAAGGGGAAGGGGTGCCTACAATGAGCAGTTCTTC.

The gene calls are TRBV4-1 and TRBJ2-6; no clear D gene. The CDR3 length is 13 residues. Trimming shortened V by 2 bases and J by 2 bases, and 1 base separated the two germline ends. Per the germline V gene, CDR1 is MGHRA and CDR2 is YSYEKL. The CDR3 coding sequence is TGCGCCAGCAGCCAACCTGGGGCCAACGTCCTGACTTTC. Protein sequence: CASSQPGANVLTF.

The genes are TRBV11-2 and TRBJ2-3; D is perhaps TRBD2 (5 bases). This CDR3 has 14 residues. Germline V gene lookup returns CDR1 SGHAT and CDR2 FQNNGV. Deletions cut 0 bases from V and 3 bases from J, with 7 bases between. CDR3 loop: CASSLELATDTQYF. DNA of the CDR3: TGTGCCAGCAGCTTAGAGCTAGCTACAGATACGCAGTATTTT.